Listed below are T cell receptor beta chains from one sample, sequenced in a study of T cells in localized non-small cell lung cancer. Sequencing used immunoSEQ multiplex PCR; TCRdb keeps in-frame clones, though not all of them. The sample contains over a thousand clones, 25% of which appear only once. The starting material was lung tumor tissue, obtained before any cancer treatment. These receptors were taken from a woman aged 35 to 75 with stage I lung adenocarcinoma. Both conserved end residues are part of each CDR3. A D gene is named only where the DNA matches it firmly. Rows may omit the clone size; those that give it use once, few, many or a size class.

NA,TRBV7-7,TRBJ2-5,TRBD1,TGTGCCAGCAGCGACTGGGACAGGCAAGAGACCCAGTACTTC,CASSDWDRQETQYF
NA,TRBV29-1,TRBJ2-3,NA,TGCAGCGTTGATTCCGAGCAGGGTACAGATACGCAGTATTTT,CSVDSEQGTDTQYF
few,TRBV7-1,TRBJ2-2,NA,TGTGCCAGCAGCTCCGGTGTCACCGGGGAGCTGTTTTTT,CASSSGVTGELFF
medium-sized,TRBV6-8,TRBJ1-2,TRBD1,TGTGCCAGCAGACGAGCCGGGACAGGAAGACATTATGGCTACACCTTC,CASRRAGTGRHYGYTF
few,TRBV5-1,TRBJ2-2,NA,TGCGCCAGCAGCTTGTACCGGGGACCCGCGAACACCGGGGAGCTGTTTTTT,CASSLYRGPANTGELFF
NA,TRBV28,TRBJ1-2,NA,TGTGCCAGCAGCCGTATCGGGCCGGGCCAGACGGATGGCTACACCTTC,CASSRIGPGQTDGYTF
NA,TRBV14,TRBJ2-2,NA,TGTGCCAGCAGCCGAAAGGCGACTCTAGACACCGGGGAGCTGTTTTTT,CASSRKATLDTGELFF
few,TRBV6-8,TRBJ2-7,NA,TGTGCCAGCAGTTCTTCAAACCGGGACCTCTACGAGCAGTACTTC,CASSSSNRDLYEQYF
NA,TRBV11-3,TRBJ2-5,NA,TGTGCCAGCAGCGGCAGGGAACGACAAGAGACCCAGTACTTC,CASSGRERQETQYF
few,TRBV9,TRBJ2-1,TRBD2,TGTGCCAGCAGCGCCGATAGCGGGGGGGCCTACAATGAGCAGTTCTTC,CASSADSGGAYNEQFF
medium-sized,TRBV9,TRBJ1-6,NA,TGTGCCAGCAGCCGAGGGCCGGATAATTCACCCCTCCACTTT,CASSRGPDNSPLHF
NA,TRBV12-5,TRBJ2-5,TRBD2,TGTGCCAGCACCCCTAGCGGGGGGGCGAGGGAGACCCAGTACTTC,CASTPSGGARETQYF
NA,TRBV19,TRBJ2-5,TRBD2,TGTGCCAGTAGTCGACTAGCGGGGAATCAAGAGACCCAGTACTTC,CASSRLAGNQETQYF
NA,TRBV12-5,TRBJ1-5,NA,TGTGCTAGCGGGTCCCCTAATCAGCCCCAGCATTTT,CASGSPNQPQHF
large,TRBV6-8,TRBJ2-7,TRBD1,TGTGCCATCAGTGGGGACAGGACCTACGAGCAGTACTTC,CAISGDRTYEQYF
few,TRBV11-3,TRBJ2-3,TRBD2,TGTGCCAGCAGCTTAGTCGGTAGCGGGGGTACTAGCACAGATACGCAGTATTTT,CASSLVGSGGTSTDTQYF
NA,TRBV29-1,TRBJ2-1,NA,TGCAGCGTTGGAATTGCGGGGAGTGAGCAGTTCTTC,CSVGIAGSEQFF
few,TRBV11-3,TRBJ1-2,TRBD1,TGTGCCAGCAGCCCGGACAGGGCCGCGGGAGGCTACACCTTC,CASSPDRAAGGYTF
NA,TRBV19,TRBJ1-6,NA,TGTGCCAGTAACGATTCCGGGGAACGCTCACCCCTCCACTTT,CASNDSGERSPLHF
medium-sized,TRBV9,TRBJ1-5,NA,TGTGCCAGCAGCGTAGGCGTCGGCAATCAGCCCCAGCATTTT,CASSVGVGNQPQHF
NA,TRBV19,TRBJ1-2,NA,TGTGCCAGTAGTAGACAGCCTCGGGATGGCTACACCTTC,CASSRQPRDGYTF
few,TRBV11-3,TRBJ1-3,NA,TGTGCCAGCAGCTTAGATCGAGGTCCAGGAGACTCTGGAAACACCATATATTTT,CASSLDRGPGDSGNTIYF
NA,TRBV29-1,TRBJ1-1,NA,TGCAGCGTTGCGGCCAGGGAGGGCACTGAAGCTTTCTTT,CSVAAREGTEAFF
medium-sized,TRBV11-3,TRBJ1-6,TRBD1,TGTGCCAGCAGCTCTCAGGGGGCGAGTAATTCACCCCTCCACTTT,CASSSQGASNSPLHF
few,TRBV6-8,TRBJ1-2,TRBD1,TGTGCCATCAACACAGGACAGGGGCATGGCTACACCTTC,CAINTGQGHGYTF
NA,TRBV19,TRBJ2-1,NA,TGTGCCAGTAGAGGGCCCTCCTACAATGAGCAGTTCTTC,CASRGPSYNEQFF
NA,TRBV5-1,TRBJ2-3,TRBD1,TGCGCCAGCAGCTTGGGGGACAGGTTGAAGAAAGACACAGATACGCAGTATTTT,CASSLGDRLKKDTDTQYF
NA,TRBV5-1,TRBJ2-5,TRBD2,TGCGCCAGCAGCCAAGGGGTAGCGGGGGAGATGGAGACCCAGTACTTC,CASSQGVAGEMETQYF
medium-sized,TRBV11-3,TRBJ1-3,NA,TGTGCCAGCAGCCGCGAAAGGCAGGGGATTTTGCTAGGTAACACCATATATTTT,CASSRERQGILLGNTIYF
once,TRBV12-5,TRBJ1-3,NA,TGTGCCAGTAACTCTGGAAACACCATATATTTT,CASNSGNTIYF
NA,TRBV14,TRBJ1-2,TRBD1,TGTGCCAGCAGCCAAGAGAGCTTCGGACAGGGATGGTCTGGCTACACCTTC,CASSQESFGQGWSGYTF
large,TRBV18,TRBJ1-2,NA,TGTGCCAGCTCACTGACAGGCGCCAATGGCTACACCTTC,CASSLTGANGYTF
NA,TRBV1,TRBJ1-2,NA,TGCGCCAGCAGCCGAGAGGACAGCTTATATGGCTACACCTTC,CASSREDSLYGYTF
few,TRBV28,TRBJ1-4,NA,TGTGCCAGCAGTTGGGTCCGTGAAAAACTGTTTTTT,CASSWVREKLFF
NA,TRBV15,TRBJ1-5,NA,TGTGCCACCAGCCGGCGAGGTCGGGTAGACAATCAGCCCCAGCATTTT,CATSRRGRVDNQPQHF
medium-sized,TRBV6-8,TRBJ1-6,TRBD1,TGTGCCAGCAGTTACCCCTCCGGGACAGAAAAGCGGTATTCACCCCTCCACTTT,CASSYPSGTEKRYSPLHF
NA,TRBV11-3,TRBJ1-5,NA,TGTGCCAGCAGCCCGGCGAGGGGGGGAGATAACCAGCCCCAGCATTTT,CASSPARGGDNQPQHF
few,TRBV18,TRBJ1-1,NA,TGTGCCAGCTCACCAGGGGCGAACACTGAAGCTTTCTTT,CASSPGANTEAFF
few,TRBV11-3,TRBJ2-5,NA,TGTGCCAGCAGTCGAGATGGGGGGCCGCTCGAGACCCAGTACTTC,CASSRDGGPLETQYF